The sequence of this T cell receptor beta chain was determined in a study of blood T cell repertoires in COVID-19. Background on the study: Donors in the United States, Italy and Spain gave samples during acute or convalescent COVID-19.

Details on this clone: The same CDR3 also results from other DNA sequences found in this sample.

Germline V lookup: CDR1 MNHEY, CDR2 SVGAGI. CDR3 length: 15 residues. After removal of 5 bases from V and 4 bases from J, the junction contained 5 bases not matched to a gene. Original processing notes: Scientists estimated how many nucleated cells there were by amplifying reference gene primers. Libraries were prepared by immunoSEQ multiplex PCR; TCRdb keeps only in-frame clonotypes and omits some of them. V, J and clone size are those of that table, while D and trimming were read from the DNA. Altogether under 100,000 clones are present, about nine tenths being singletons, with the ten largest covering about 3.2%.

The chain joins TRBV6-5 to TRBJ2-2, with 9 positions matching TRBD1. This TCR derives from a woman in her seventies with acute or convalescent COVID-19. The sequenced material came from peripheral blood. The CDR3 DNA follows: TGTGCCAGCAGTATACAGGGGGCCGCCACCGGGGAGCTGTTTTTT. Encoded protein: CASSIQGAATGELFF.